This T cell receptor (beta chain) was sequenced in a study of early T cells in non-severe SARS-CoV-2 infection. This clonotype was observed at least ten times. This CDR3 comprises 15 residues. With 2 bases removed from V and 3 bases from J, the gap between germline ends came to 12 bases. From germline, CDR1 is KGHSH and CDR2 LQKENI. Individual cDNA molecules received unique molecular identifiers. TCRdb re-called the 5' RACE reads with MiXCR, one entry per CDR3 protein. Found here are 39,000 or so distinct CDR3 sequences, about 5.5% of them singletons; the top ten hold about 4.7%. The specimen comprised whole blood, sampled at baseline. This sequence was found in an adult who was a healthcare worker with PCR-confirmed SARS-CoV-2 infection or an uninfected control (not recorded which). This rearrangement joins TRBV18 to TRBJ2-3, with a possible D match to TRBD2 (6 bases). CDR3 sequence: CASSPSVLATDTQYF. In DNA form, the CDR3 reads TGTGCCAGCTCACCAAGTGTACTAGCAACAGATACGCAGTATTTT.